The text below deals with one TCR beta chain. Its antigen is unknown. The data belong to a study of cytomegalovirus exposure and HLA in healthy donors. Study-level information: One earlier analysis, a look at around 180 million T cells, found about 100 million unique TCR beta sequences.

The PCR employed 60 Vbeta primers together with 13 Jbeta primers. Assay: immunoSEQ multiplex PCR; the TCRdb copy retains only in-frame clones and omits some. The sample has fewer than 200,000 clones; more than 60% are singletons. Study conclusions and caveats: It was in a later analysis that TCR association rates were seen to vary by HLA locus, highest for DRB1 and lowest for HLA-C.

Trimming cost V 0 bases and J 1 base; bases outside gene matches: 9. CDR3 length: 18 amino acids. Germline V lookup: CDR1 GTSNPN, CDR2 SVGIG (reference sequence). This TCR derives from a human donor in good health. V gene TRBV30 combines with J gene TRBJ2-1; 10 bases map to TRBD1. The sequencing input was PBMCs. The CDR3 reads CAWSVKTGGLVSYNEQFF. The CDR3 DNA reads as TGTGCCTGGAGTGTAAAGACAGGGGGCCTAGTTTCCTACAATGAGCAGTTCTTC.